The 22 T cell receptor beta chains reported below all come from one sample, sequenced in a study of T cell changes during pregnancy in multiple sclerosis. Clones were sequenced by immunoSEQ multiplex PCR, and TCRdb holds only the in-frame ones, with some missing. The sample has tens of thousands of clones, 80% to 90% seen once. Sample: peripheral blood, taken in the first trimester of pregnancy. All receptors derive from a female donor in good health, enrolled as a control in a pregnancy study.

The table lists this clone with a count of one. V and J are TRBV5-5 and TRBJ2-5; 8 bases map to TRBD2. The length of the CDR3 is 16 residues. The V gene's germline CDR1 is SGHKS and CDR2 YYEKEE (reference sequence). Trimming at V came to 4 bases and at J to 1 base, leaving 9 bases not matched to a gene. CDR3 coding DNA: TGTGCCAGCAGCGCCCCCAGCGGGGGCCTCCAAGAGACCCAGTACTTC. Translating it yields CASSAPSGGLQETQYF.

The chain is built from TRBV11-2 and TRBJ2-7; D gene unclear. Trimming left V 3 bases short and J 5 bases short, with 14 bases between. Germline V gene lookup returns CDR1 SGHAT and CDR2 FQNNGV. The CDR3 is made up of 14 amino acids. Written as DNA, the CDR3 is TGTGCCAGCAGCTTCCTGACGGGTTCCGACGAGCAGTACTTC. It is translated as CASSFLTGSDEQYF.

This clone appeared a single time. V is TRBV7-2 and J is TRBJ1-2; 9 bases agree with TRBD1. Germline CDR1 is SGHTA and CDR2 is FQGNSA. J lost 1 base, V lost 3 bases, and 3 bases had no gene match. There are 15 residues in the CDR3. The CDR3 loop is CASSFQTGGNYGYTF. CDR3 coding DNA: TGTGCCAGCAGCTTTCAGACAGGGGGTAACTATGGCTACACCTTC.

Here the CDR3 DNA reads TGTGCCAGCAGTCCCCCGGTGACAGGCGCCTACGAGCAGTACTTC. Residues: CASSPPVTGAYEQYF. The chain uses TRBV28 and TRBJ2-7; D may be TRBD1 (6 bases). Germline loops: CDR1 MDHEN, CDR2 SYDVKM. The V gene lost 5 bases and the J gene lost 2 bases, with 16 bases spanning the gap. The CDR3 length is 15 residues. Based on the CDR3 plus reference TRBV28 and TRBJ2-7, the full variable domain is DVKVTQSSRYLVKRTGEKVFLECVQDMDHENMFWYRQDPGLGLRLIYFSYDVKMKEKGDIPEGYSVSREKKERFSLILESASTNQTSMYLCASSPPVTGAYEQYFGPGTRLTVT.

The chain links TRBV2 to TRBJ2-7, with 7 bases that match TRBD2. Trimming removed 6 bases from V and 4 bases from J; junction bases left unmatched: 6. The CDR3 loop spans 13 amino acids. CDR1 and CDR2 (germline): SNHLY, FYNNEI. The CDR3: CASRNTSVYEQYF. CDR3 nucleotides: TGTGCCAGCAGGAATACTAGCGTTTACGAGCAGTACTTC.

This clone was seen more than once but under ten times. The J gene is TRBJ2-7, the V gene TRBV6-1; 10 bases match TRBD2. This CDR3 comprises 15 residues. V lost 1 base to trimming and J lost 7 bases; unmatched junction nucleotides: 7. Germline V gene sequence: CDR1 MNHNS, CDR2 SASEGT. The CDR3 sequence: CASSEVPSGSEEQYF. The CDR3 DNA reads as TGTGCCAGCAGTGAAGTGCCTAGCGGGAGTGAAGAGCAGTACTTC.

V is TRBV10-3 and J is TRBJ2-4; 10 nucleotides align to TRBD1. This CDR3 is built from 19 residues. Germline V lookup: CDR1 ENHRY, CDR2 SYGVKD. Losses at the gene ends were 0 bases for V and 1 base for J; bases not matched to a gene: 9. CDR3 residues: CAISESTRQGARAKNIQYF. The CDR3 DNA reads as TGTGCCATCAGTGAGTCGACGAGACAGGGGGCTCGGGCCAAAAACATTCAGTACTTC.

This clone has only a few counts. V and J are TRBV7-9 and TRBJ1-6; D is possibly TRBD1 (5 bases). V gave up 7 bases and J gave up 3 bases, with 10 bases separating them. The CDR3 is made up of 14 amino acids. CDR1 is SEHNR, CDR2 FQNEAQ, per germline (reference sequence). DNA of the CDR3: TGTGCCAGCAAGACAGAATACTATAATTCACCCCTCCACTTT. Translating gives CASKTEYYNSPLHF. Full variable domain (rest looked up from reference TRBV7-9 and TRBJ1-6): DTGVSQNPRHKITKRGQNVTFRCDPISEHNRLYWYRQTLGQGPEFLTYFQNEAQLEKSRLLSDRFSAERPKGSFSTLEIQRTEQGDSAMYLCASKTEYYNSPLHFGNGTRLTVT.

This clone was detected only a few times. The V gene is TRBV9, the J gene TRBJ1-2; TRBD1 agrees at 10 bases. The CDR3 has 14 amino acids. Germline values: CDR1 SGDLS, CDR2 YYNGEE. V lost 0 bases and J lost 10; bases outside the gene matches: 6. CDR3 protein: CASSVADRGQDYTF. CDR3 DNA sequence: TGTGCCAGCAGCGTAGCTGACAGGGGGCAAGACTACACCTTC.

The CDR3 DNA sequence: TGTGCCAGCTCACCCCCGGTAGCGCGGGAGGTCGAGCAGTACTTC. Protein product: CASSPPVAREVEQYF. The V and J genes are TRBV18 and TRBJ2-7; 8 positions match TRBD2. The CDR3 has 15 amino acids. CDR1 KGHSH and CDR2 LQKENI come from the germline V gene. Trimming took 3 bases from V and 6 from J; bases not matched to a gene: 10.

This chain connects TRBV5-1 to TRBJ2-1; D is uncertain. Germline V gene data show CDR1 as SGHRS and CDR2 as YFSETQ. The ends were cut back, 4 bases at V and 1 base at J, with 15 bases in the middle. The CDR3 loop spans 16 amino acids. The CDR3 loop reads CASSLPQVGSYNEQFF. The CDR3 nucleotides are TGCGCCAGCAGCCTCCCCCAGGTTGGGTCCTACAATGAGCAGTTCTTC.

CDR3 sequence reads: CATSRVVLTAVDEQFF. Here the CDR3 DNA reads TGTGCCACCAGCAGAGTAGTCTTAACAGCTGTGGATGAGCAGTTCTTC. The chain combines TRBV15 with TRBJ2-1; D gene uncertain. V was shortened by 1 base and J by 8 bases, with 18 bases between the two germline ends. The length of the CDR3 is 16 residues. Germline loops: CDR1 LNHNV, CDR2 YYDKDF (reference sequence).

V is TRBV6-4 and J is TRBJ2-1, with 12 bases aligning to TRBD2. Germline assignment: CDR1 MRHNA and CDR2 SNTAGT. This CDR3 is built from 14 residues. J lost 7 bases, V lost 2 bases, and 0 bases had no gene match. CDR3 nucleotide sequence: TGTGCCAGCAGTGACGGGACTAGCGGGAATGAGCAGTTCTTC. It translates to CASSDGTSGNEQFF.

The CDR3 protein is CATGVGGSEAFF. DNA for the CDR3: TGTGCCACGGGGGTGGGGGGAAGTGAAGCTTTCTTT. V and J are TRBV12-5 and TRBJ1-1; D possibly corresponds to TRBD1 (5 bases). The CDR3 loop spans 12 amino acids. CDR1 and CDR2 from the germline V gene are LGHNT and FRNRAP.

This chain links TRBV6-4 with TRBJ2-1, with D tentatively TRBD2 (5 bases). The CDR3 spans 13 residues. V was cut by 4 bases and J by 4 bases, with 8 bases left in between. Germline values: CDR1 MRHNA, CDR2 SNTAGT. CDR3 loop: CASSGGDYNEQFF. The CDR3 DNA follows: TGTGCCAGCAGTGGGGGAGATTACAATGAGCAGTTCTTC.

The chain links TRBV7-9 to TRBJ2-3; TRBD2 aligns across 13 bases. This CDR3 is 16 amino acids long. With 5 bases clipped from V and 4 bases from J, the junction kept 6 bases outside the gene matches. CDR1 is SEHNR and CDR2 is FQNEAQ in the germline V gene (reference sequence). The CDR3 is CASSPWTSGRADTQYF. The CDR3 DNA sequence: TGTGCCAGCAGCCCCTGGACTAGCGGGAGAGCAGATACGCAGTATTTT.

In its sample, this clone was seen once. The gene calls are TRBV28 and TRBJ1-1; D remains unclear. Germline CDR1 reads MDHEN; CDR2 reads SYDVKM. The V and J ends lost 6 bases and 0 bases respectively, with 11 bases between them. The CDR3 is 14 residues long. For the CDR3, the DNA is TGTGCCAGCAGGAATAGACTCATGAACACTGAAGCTTTCTTT. It translates to CASRNRLMNTEAFF. Using reference TRBV28 and TRBJ1-1 for the parts outside the CDR3, the full variable domain is DVKVTQSSRYLVKRTGEKVFLECVQDMDHENMFWYRQDPGLGLRLIYFSYDVKMKEKGDIPEGYSVSREKKERFSLILESASTNQTSMYLCASRNRLMNTEAFFGQGTRLTVV.

The rearrangement uses TRBV11-2 and TRBJ1-1; D gene uncertain. This CDR3 has 13 residues. V was trimmed by 1 base and J by 3 bases, leaving 6 bases between them. In germline, CDR1 is SGHAT, CDR2 FQNNGV. The CDR3 DNA reads as TGTGCCAGCAGCTTAGTGAGGGACACTGAAGCTTTCTTT. Translated: CASSLVRDTEAFF.

The chain employs TRBV11-1 and TRBJ2-5; 11 nucleotides align to TRBD1. The CDR3 length is 14 residues. Germline V gene data show CDR1 as SGHAT and CDR2 as FQDESV (reference sequence). V shed 3 bases and J 5 bases; nucleotides not matched to a gene: 2. Here the CDR3 DNA reads TGTGCCAGCAGCTTCGGACAGGGGGCCGAGACCCAGTACTTC. Amino acid sequence: CASSFGQGAETQYF. Drawing the rest from reference TRBV11-1 and TRBJ2-5, the complete variable domain is EAEVAQSPRYKITEKSQAVAFWCDPISGHATLYWYRQILGQGPELLVQFQDESVVDDSQLPKDRFSAERLKGVDSTLKIQPAELGDSAMYLCASSFGQGAETQYFGPGTRLLVL.

The chain joins TRBV11-2 to TRBJ1-2; tentative D call: TRBD1 (6 bases). Germline V gene sequence: CDR1 SGHAT, CDR2 FQNNGV. Between the trimmed V and J ends, which lost 0 bases and 3 bases, there was a span of 11 bases. The length of the CDR3 is 15 residues. The CDR3 is CASSLDTDRYYGYTF. CDR3 DNA: TGTGCCAGCAGCTTAGATACGGACAGATACTATGGCTACACCTTC. Supplemented by reference TRBV11-2 and TRBJ1-2, the full variable domain reads EAGVAQSPRYKIIEKRQSVAFWCNPISGHATLYWYQQILGQGPKLLIQFQNNGVVDDSQLPKDRFSAERLKGVDSTLKIQPAKLEDSAVYLCASSLDTDRYYGYTFGSGTRLTVV.

In this sample, this clone turned up once. The chain combines TRBV4-3 with TRBJ1-6; D perhaps matches TRBD1 (5 bases). CDR1 and CDR2 (germline): LGHNA, YSLEER. This CDR3 is 17 amino acids long. V was pared by 0 bases and J by 0 bases, with 9 bases between. CDR3 in amino acids: CASSQDRGSSYNSPLHF. The DNA for the CDR3 is TGCGCCAGCAGCCAAGATCGGGGGAGCTCCTATAATTCACCCCTCCACTTT.

The V call is TRBV15, the J call TRBJ1-1; 7 bases align to TRBD1. The CDR3 loop spans 14 amino acids. CDR1 is LNHNV, CDR2 YYDKDF, per germline (reference sequence). With V trimmed by 2 bases and J by 0 bases, 0 bases remained unmatched. CDR3 region: CATSRQGVNTEAFF. The CDR3 DNA reads as TGTGCCACCAGCAGACAGGGGGTGAACACTGAAGCTTTCTTT.